This T cell receptor beta chain was identified in a study of blood T cells in healthy people across ages. Primers used in a second PCR of roughly 6 to 11 cycles were a sample-barcoded 5' primer and a J-beta primer mix. From the 5' RACE reads, TCRdb called clonotypes with MiXCR, one entry per CDR3 protein. Here the sample spans about 1.7 million distinct CDR3 sequences, approximately 28% being singletons. This clonotype was recorded at least ten times. V was clipped by 7 bases and J by 8 bases, with 12 bases between them. This CDR3 contains 11 residues. This receptor was taken from a woman aged 25-40 years in good health. The chain uses TRBV12-3 or TRBV12-4 and TRBJ2-7; D may match TRBD1 or TRBD2 (7 bases each). The sequencing input was blood. CDR3 sequence reads: CASTQGGQQYF. The DNA of the CDR3 is TGTGCCAGCACCCAGGGGGGGCAGCAGTACTTC.